The 23 T cell receptor beta chains reported below all come from one sample, sequenced in a study of blood T cell repertoires in COVID-19. The repertoire was sequenced with immunoSEQ multiplex PCR; TCRdb's copy has only in-frame clones and lacks some. The sample carries a few hundred thousand clones, about 86% recorded once. Material for sequencing was PBMCs or T cells enriched from blood (not recorded which). These receptors all stem from a man aged 45 to 65 who had recovered from COVID-19.

The chain is built from TRBV6-5 and TRBJ1-1; D unclear. Trimming took 4 bases from V and 5 from J, leaving 5 bases between them. Germline V gene sequence: CDR1 MNHEY, CDR2 SVGAGI. The CDR3 length is 11 residues. CDR3 DNA: TGTGCCAGCAGTTCGCTAACTGAAGCTTTCTTT. Its translation: CASSSLTEAFF.

This chain uses TRBV20-1 with TRBJ1-2; TRBD1 agrees at 8 bases. This CDR3 contains 13 residues. The germline V gene has CDR1 DFQATT and CDR2 SNEGSKA (reference sequence). The J segment lost 5 bases and the V segment lost 3 bases, leaving 5 bases of the junction unmatched. CDR3 sequence: CSASGGTGYGYTF. In DNA, the CDR3 is TGCAGTGCTAGTGGGGGGACAGGTTATGGCTACACCTTC.

The J gene is TRBJ2-7, the V gene TRBV10-3, with D possibly TRBD2 on 7 matching bases. V dropped 0 bases and J dropped 5 bases, with 14 bases sitting between them. This CDR3 contains 15 residues. Germline values: CDR1 ENHRY, CDR2 SYGVKD. In DNA, the CDR3 is TGTGCCATCAGTGAGTCTATTAGGGGGGGCGACGAGCAGTACTTC. It encodes CAISESIRGGDEQYF.

V and J are TRBV2 and TRBJ2-5; D remains unclear. V was pared by 7 bases and J by 1 base, with 4 bases between. Germline CDR1 is SNHLY and CDR2 is FYNNEI. The CDR3 runs 11 residues. CDR3 DNA sequence: TGTGCCAGCATGAGCCAAGAGACCCAGTACTTC. Protein: CASMSQETQYF.

This clone has a count of ten or more. A read error may account for a junction end that differs from germline. J is TRBJ2-2 and V is TRBV7-7; D is possibly TRBD1 (6 bases). The CDR3 contains 16 residues. Germline V gene lookup returns CDR1 SSHAT and CDR2 FNYEAQ (reference sequence). For the CDR3, the DNA is TGTGCTAGCAGCTTAGGACGACAGGTCGTCACCGGGGAGCTGTTTTTT. Protein product: CASSLGRQVVTGELFF.

The chain links TRBV14 to TRBJ2-1; 13 bases map to TRBD2. CDR1 is SGHDN and CDR2 is FVKESK in the germline V gene. The CDR3 is made up of 18 amino acids. J gave up 0 bases and V 3 bases, and 5 bases lay outside the gene matches. The CDR3 DNA is TGTGCCAGCAGCCACCTACTAGCGGGAGGGAGCTCCTACAATGAGCAGTTCTTC. It is translated as CASSHLLAGGSSYNEQFF.

This chain connects TRBV6-5 to TRBJ2-7; D call uncertain. CDR1 and CDR2 from the germline V gene are MNHEY and SVGAGI. Between the trimmed V and J ends, which lost 10 bases and 4 bases, there was a span of 20 bases. The length of the CDR3 is 14 residues. The CDR3 sequence is CATSVSHMSYEQYF. Here the CDR3 DNA reads TGTGCCACTTCGGTCTCCCATATGAGTTACGAGCAGTACTTC.

CDR3 coding DNA: TGCGCCAGCAGCACATGGACAGGGGGAGAGACCCAGTACTTC. It yields the protein CASSTWTGGETQYF. This chain joins TRBV5-1 and TRBJ2-5, with 10 bases identical to TRBD1. The CDR3 is 14 residues long. V gave up 4 bases and J gave up 4 bases; unmatched junction bases: 4. CDR1 and CDR2 (germline): SGHRS, YFSETQ. Using reference TRBV5-1 and TRBJ2-5 for the parts outside the CDR3, the full variable domain is KAGVTQTPRYLIKTRGQQVTLSCSPISGHRSVSWYQQTPGQGLQFLFEYFSETQRNKGNFPGRFSGRQFSNSRSEMNVSTLELGDSALYLCASSTWTGGETQYFGPGTRLLVL.

The CDR3 DNA is TGTGCCAGTAGTAAACAAACTAGCGGGAGTTATGAGCAGTACTTC. Its protein product is CASSKQTSGSYEQYF. V gene TRBV19 combines with J gene TRBJ2-7; TRBD2 agrees at 11 bases. V lost 4 bases to trimming and J lost 7 bases; unmatched junction nucleotides: 9. This CDR3 comprises 15 residues. Germline V CDR1 and CDR2: LNHDA, SQIVND (reference sequence).

This sequence joins TRBV6-5 and TRBJ2-7; D is ambiguous. Trimming took off 4 bases at V and 3 bases at J, with 10 bases between the two ends. This CDR3 has 13 amino acids. Germline assignment: CDR1 MNHEY and CDR2 SVGAGI. CDR3 nucleotide sequence: TGTGCCAGCAGTTCCCCCACGGGCTACGAGCAGTACTTC. It specifies CASSSPTGYEQYF.

The genes are TRBV6-5 and TRBJ1-1; 8 bases line up with TRBD1. Germline CDR1 is MNHEY and CDR2 is SVGAGI. V was clipped by 6 bases and J by 1 base; unmatched bases: 4. This CDR3 has 14 residues. Written as DNA, the CDR3 is TGTGCCAGCAGGCCCGGACAGGGGAACACTGAAGCTTTCTTT. This encodes CASRPGQGNTEAFF.

This chain uses TRBV28 with TRBJ2-7; 11 bases are a match to TRBD1. The CDR3 is 16 amino acids. Trimming took 6 bases from V and 4 from J; bases not matched to a gene: 11. The germline gives CDR1 MDHEN, CDR2 SYDVKM. The CDR3 DNA follows: TGTGCCAGCAGCCCGGGAGGGGACAGGGGGTCTTACGAGCAGTACTTC. As protein: CASSPGGDRGSYEQYF.

The chain carries TRBV7-3 and TRBJ2-3; 7 bases align to TRBD2. V shed 5 bases and J 1 base; nucleotides not matched to a gene: 9. Germline lookup yields CDR1 SGHTA and CDR2 FQGTGA. This CDR3 spans 16 amino acids. CDR3 nucleotides: TGTGCCAGCAGCCCCCGGGGGAGCGGGGGCACAGATACGCAGTATTTT. Translation gives CASSPRGSGGTDTQYF.

Concerning this clone itself: A junction boundary mismatches the germline segment, possibly from a read error. For the CDR3, the DNA is TGTGCCACCAGCTGGTCGGCTGAAGCTTTCTTT. It yields the protein CATSWSAEAFF. The rearrangement links TRBV7-9 to TRBJ1-1; D is unresolved. Germline CDR1 and CDR2: SEHNR and FQNEAQ (reference sequence). The CDR3 loop spans 11 amino acids.

V gene TRBV29-1 combines with J gene TRBJ2-7; no firm D call. V dropped 5 bases and J dropped 6 bases, with 17 bases sitting between them. This CDR3 comprises 13 residues. CDR1 SQVTM and CDR2 ANQGSEA come from the germline V gene. The CDR3 nucleotides are TGCAGCGTTAACAGAATCTCTAATGGCGAGCAGTACTTC. It specifies CSVNRISNGEQYF.

The rearrangement uses TRBV20-1 and TRBJ2-3; the D gene is possibly TRBD2 (5 bases). V shed 3 bases and J shed 6 bases, with 22 bases lying between them. Germline loops: CDR1 DFQATT, CDR2 SNEGSKA (reference sequence). CDR3 length: 16 amino acids. The CDR3 DNA is TGCAGTGCTAGTCGGGAATTGCGGCAGGATTTTGATACGCAGTATTTT. As protein: CSASRELRQDFDTQYF.

This clone has just a few counts. The V and J genes are TRBV5-1 and TRBJ2-1; D possibly corresponds to TRBD1 (6 bases). Looked up from germline, CDR1 is SGHRS and CDR2 is YFSETQ. This CDR3 region has 16 residues. V dropped 0 bases and J dropped 7 bases, with 17 bases sitting between them. The CDR3 loop reads CASSLEGQWTGNEQFF. For the CDR3, the DNA is TGCGCCAGCAGCTTGGAAGGACAGTGGACCGGGAATGAGCAGTTCTTC. Looking up the rest from reference TRBV5-1 and TRBJ2-1 gives the full variable domain: KAGVTQTPRYLIKTRGQQVTLSCSPISGHRSVSWYQQTPGQGLQFLFEYFSETQRNKGNFPGRFSGRQFSNSRSEMNVSTLELGDSALYLCASSLEGQWTGNEQFFGPGTRLTVL.

The J gene is TRBJ2-5, the V gene TRBV5-1; the match to TRBD2 covers 9 bases. This CDR3 comprises 19 residues. Germline V gene sequence: CDR1 SGHRS, CDR2 YFSETQ. Trimming at V came to 1 base and at J to 8 bases, leaving 21 bases not matched to a gene. DNA for the CDR3: TGCGCCAGCAGCTTGTTTCTCCGCACTAGCGGGTCCCAAGGGGGAACCCAGTACTTC. This encodes CASSLFLRTSGSQGGTQYF.

This chain uses TRBV6-6 with TRBJ2-3; D is ambiguous. CDR1 is MNHNY, CDR2 SVGAGI, per germline (reference sequence). Trimming stripped 2 bases from V and 0 bases from J, with 6 bases between. The CDR3 totals 14 residues. CDR3 in amino acids: CASSYMSSTDTQYF. CDR3 sequence (DNA): TGTGCCAGCAGTTACATGTCTAGCACAGATACGCAGTATTTT.

This clone has a single count. The V and J genes are TRBV6-5 and TRBJ2-3, with D perhaps matching TRBD1 (5 bases). Trimming took off 7 bases at V and 6 bases at J, with 14 bases between the two ends. CDR1 and CDR2 (germline): MNHEY, SVGAGI. CDR3 length: 13 amino acids. CDR3 region: CASIPKGLDTQYF. Here the CDR3 DNA reads TGTGCCAGCATTCCGAAGGGGTTGGATACGCAGTATTTT.

The rearrangement uses TRBV24-1 and TRBJ2-1; 8 bases map to TRBD1. V gave up 7 bases and J gave up 7 bases; unmatched junction bases: 11. The length of the CDR3 is 15 residues. Germline CDR1 is KGHDR and CDR2 is SFDVKD. The CDR3 spells CATSPGQGAWNEQFF. Here the CDR3 DNA reads TGTGCCACCAGCCCCGGCCAGGGGGCTTGGAATGAGCAGTTCTTC.

This chain joins TRBV9 and TRBJ1-1; no clear D. Germline V gene sequence: CDR1 SGDLS, CDR2 YYNGEE. Trimming took off 4 bases at V and 2 bases at J, with 12 bases between the two ends. This CDR3 is built from 14 residues. The CDR3 is CASSPLEINTEAFF. The CDR3 DNA reads as TGTGCCAGCAGCCCTCTTGAGATAAACACTGAAGCTTTCTTT.

The rearrangement joins TRBV21-1 to TRBJ2-1; the D call in the table, TRBD2, was not verified against the DNA. TRBV21-1 is a recognized pseudogene. CDR3 length equals 13 residues. CDR3: CASSKVPICEQFF. The CDR3 DNA is TGTGCCAGCAGCAAAGTTCCTATATGTGAGCAGTTCTTC.